The 20 T cell receptor beta chains presented below share a single source sample, sequenced in a study of cytomegalovirus exposure and HLA in healthy donors. PCR used 60 Vbeta primers and 13 Jbeta primers. Sequencing was performed with immunoSEQ multiplex PCR; in TCRdb, only in-frame clones are kept and a portion is missing. This table has fewer than 100,000 clones, roughly 80% appearing once. The material sequenced was PBMCs. Receptor source: a female donor in good health and CMV-seronegative.

The chain couples TRBV30 to TRBJ1-4; possibly TRBD1 for D (6 bases). V gave up 8 bases and J gave up 2 bases, with 12 bases separating them. The CDR3 has 13 amino acids. The germline CDR1 and CDR2 sequences are GTSNPN and SVGIG (reference sequence). The CDR3 loop is CAGAGVTNEKLFF. The CDR3 DNA reads as TGTGCCGGGGCAGGGGTTACTAATGAAAAACTGTTTTTT.

This clone was picked up a small number of times. This chain links TRBV12-5 with TRBJ2-2; possibly TRBD2 for D (5 bases). V lost 1 base and J 6 bases, leaving 6 bases between the germline ends. The CDR3 covers 13 residues. Looked up from germline, CDR1 is LGHNT and CDR2 is FRNRAP. The CDR3 bases are TGTGCTAGTGGTTTGGGGGAGTCCGGGGAGCTGTTTTTT. It yields the protein CASGLGESGELFF.

The rearrangement joins TRBV7-3 to TRBJ2-7; the D is unclear. Germline V gene sequence: CDR1 SGHTA, CDR2 FQGTGA. V was pared by 2 bases and J by 0 bases, with 11 bases between. The CDR3 is 15 amino acids. The CDR3 spells CASSLDSQNSYEQYF. Here the CDR3 DNA reads TGTGCCAGCAGCTTAGATTCCCAGAACTCCTACGAGCAGTACTTC.

J is TRBJ1-5 and V is TRBV18; D is uncertain. CDR1 is KGHSH, CDR2 LQKENI, per germline. CDR3 size: 17 residues. Trimming pared 6 bases from V and 0 bases from J, leaving 18 bases between. CDR3 nucleotides: TGTGCCAGCTCGCCTCGGGTCCCCGGAGATAGCAATCAGCCCCAGCATTTT. Protein sequence: CASSPRVPGDSNQPQHF.

This chain joins TRBV6-5 and TRBJ2-5; 12 bases align to TRBD2. V lost 2 bases to trimming and J lost 6 bases; unmatched junction nucleotides: 4. This CDR3 comprises 15 residues. In germline, CDR1 is MNHEY, CDR2 SVGAGI. CDR3: CASSYPSGGGKTQYF. The CDR3 DNA sequence: TGTGCCAGCAGTTACCCTAGCGGGGGGGGGAAGACCCAGTACTTC.

The rearrangement uses TRBV6-5 and TRBJ1-1; D gene uncertain. CDR1 is MNHEY, CDR2 SVGAGI, per germline. V gave up 0 bases and J gave up 0 bases, with 11 bases separating them. The CDR3 extends over 16 amino acids. As DNA, the CDR3 is TGTGCCAGCAGTTACTCAACGGGGAGTATGAACACTGAAGCTTTCTTT. It codes for CASSYSTGSMNTEAFF.

The rearrangement links TRBV6-5 to TRBJ2-5, with D unresolved. CDR3 length: 12 residues. Trimming shortened V by 1 base and J by 4 bases, and 4 bases separated the two germline ends. Germline V gives CDR1 MNHEY, CDR2 SVGAGI. CDR3 coding DNA: TGTGCCAGCAGTTACTATCGAGAGACCCAGTACTTC. It translates to CASSYYRETQYF.

V gene TRBV7-8 combines with J gene TRBJ1-5, with TRBD1 identical over 7 bases. Germline loops: CDR1 SGHVS, CDR2 FQNEAQ. Trimming removed 5 bases from V and 3 bases from J; junction bases left unmatched: 16. The CDR3 is 18 amino acids. This chain's CDR3 is CASSHPRTGRGVNQPQHF. CDR3 coding DNA: TGTGCCAGCAGCCACCCGAGGACAGGTCGAGGAGTCAATCAGCCCCAGCATTTT.

This clone was counted only a few times. The chain carries TRBV7-9 and TRBJ2-7; perhaps TRBD2 as D (6 bases). The CDR3 has 14 amino acids. Trimming pared 5 bases from V and 3 bases from J, leaving 14 bases between. Germline loops: CDR1 SEHNR, CDR2 FQNEAQ (reference sequence). In nucleotides, the CDR3 is TGTGCCAGCAGCCCTCTAGCGACAAACTACGAGCAGTACTTC. It is translated as CASSPLATNYEQYF. The full variable domain, in which reference TRBV7-9 and TRBJ2-7 provide the parts outside the CDR3, is DTGVSQNPRHKITKRGQNVTFRCDPISEHNRLYWYRQTLGQGPEFLTYFQNEAQLEKSRLLSDRFSAERPKGSFSTLEIQRTEQGDSAMYLCASSPLATNYEQYFGPGTRLTVT.

This clone was seen more than once but under ten times. This chain connects TRBV18 to TRBJ1-5, with D tentatively TRBD1 (5 bases). The length of the CDR3 is 14 residues. In germline, CDR1 is KGHSH, CDR2 LQKENI. With 2 bases removed from V and 3 bases from J, the gap between germline ends came to 8 bases. The CDR3 reads CASSPDRANQPQHF. The CDR3 DNA is TGTGCCAGCTCACCAGACAGAGCCAATCAGCCCCAGCATTTT. Full variable domain (missing parts from reference TRBV18 and TRBJ1-5): NAGVMQNPRHLVRRRGQEARLRCSPMKGHSHVYWYRQLPEEGLKFMVYLQKENIIDESGMPKERFSAEFPKEGPSILRIQQVVRGDSAAYFCASSPDRANQPQHFGDGTRLSIL.

The chain is built from TRBV6-1 and TRBJ1-6; no definite D call. CDR1 and CDR2 from the germline V gene are MNHNS and SASEGT. The CDR3 covers 12 residues. Deletions cut 6 bases from V and 8 bases from J, with 8 bases between. In DNA, the CDR3 is TGTGCCAGCAGCGAGTTATATTCACCCCTCCACTTT. It encodes CASSELYSPLHF.

This sequence joins TRBV7-3 and TRBJ2-7; 7 nucleotides line up with TRBD1. Germline trimming cut 1 base from V and 0 bases from J; bases unmatched to any gene: 9. The length of the CDR3 is 17 residues. Germline CDR1 reads SGHTA; CDR2 reads FQGTGA. The CDR3 is CASSLRGGQRISYEQYF. The CDR3 bases are TGTGCCAGCAGCTTAAGAGGGGGACAGCGTATCTCCTACGAGCAGTACTTC.

The chain recombines TRBV18 with TRBJ2-7, with 10 bases matching TRBD2. CDR1 KGHSH and CDR2 LQKENI come from the germline V gene. The CDR3 is 15 amino acids. V dropped 0 bases and J dropped 7; count of bases not matched to a gene: 6. As DNA, the CDR3 is TGTGCCAGCTCACCACCTCTAGCGGGGGCTGGAGAGCAGTACTTC. Protein: CASSPPLAGAGEQYF.

V is TRBV28 and J is TRBJ1-1, with TRBD1 matching over 8 bases. Unmatched junction bases numbered 12, after V lost 7 bases and J lost 8 bases. Germline assignment: CDR1 MDHEN and CDR2 SYDVKM. The CDR3 has 14 amino acids. CDR3: CASKQGGTVKEAFF. The CDR3 DNA reads TGTGCCAGCAAACAGGGGGGGACAGTGAAAGAAGCTTTCTTT.

The genes are TRBV29-1 and TRBJ2-1; D perhaps matches TRBD2 (5 bases). V dropped 2 bases and J dropped 4 bases, with 15 bases sitting between them. This CDR3 comprises 15 residues. Germline-derived CDR1 and CDR2 are SQVTM and ANQGSEA. CDR3 DNA: TGCAGCGTTGAAACTAGTAAATATGTATACAATGAGCAGTTCTTC. It is translated as CSVETSKYVYNEQFF.

This chain uses TRBV19 with TRBJ2-5; 13 bases agree with TRBD2. The germline gives CDR1 LNHDA, CDR2 SQIVND (reference sequence). The CDR3 has 15 residues. Trimming cost V 1 base and J 5 bases; bases outside gene matches: 1. The CDR3 spells CASSIGTSGSETQYF. DNA of the CDR3: TGTGCCAGTAGTATAGGGACTAGCGGGAGCGAGACCCAGTACTTC.

The chain recombines TRBV7-8 with TRBJ1-1; D is undetermined. The germline V and J ends were trimmed by 5 bases and 1 base, with 17 bases remaining between them. Germline CDR1 SGHVS, CDR2 FQNEAQ. The CDR3 has 16 amino acids. The CDR3 nucleotides are TGTGCCAGCAGCCTCCCACGGGTAGGAGCGAACACTGAAGCTTTCTTT. It translates to CASSLPRVGANTEAFF. Combining the CDR3 with reference TRBV7-8 and TRBJ1-1 gives the whole variable domain GAGVSQSPRYKVAKRGQDVALRCDPISGHVSLFWYQQALGQGPEFLTYFQNEAQLDKSGLPSDRFFAERPEGSVSTLKIQRTQQEDSAVYLCASSLPRVGANTEAFFGQGTRLTVV.

This clone is a singleton in its sample. This chain connects TRBV2 to TRBJ2-5; D is possibly TRBD2 (6 bases). Germline CDR1 and CDR2: SNHLY and FYNNEI. Trimming shortened V by 2 bases and J by 5 bases, and 18 bases separated the two germline ends. This CDR3 spans 16 amino acids. CDR3 nucleotides: TGTGCCAGCAGTGAAATGCCGAGCCTCGGAGGGGAGACCCAGTACTTC. Protein: CASSEMPSLGGETQYF. The full variable domain, completed using reference TRBV2 and TRBJ2-5, is EPEVTQTPSHQVTQMGQEVILRCVPISNHLYFYWYRQILGQKVEFLVSFYNNEISEKSEIFDDQFSVERPDGSNFTLKIRSTKLEDSAMYFCASSEMPSLGGETQYFGPGTRLLVL.

The rearrangement links TRBV7-8 to TRBJ2-3; 15 bases are a match to TRBD2. With 4 bases clipped from V and 5 bases from J, the junction kept 10 bases outside the gene matches. This CDR3 comprises 18 residues. The germline V gene has CDR1 SGHVS and CDR2 FQNEAQ. CDR3 residues: CASSSLGTSGRKRDTQYF. The DNA for the CDR3 is TGTGCCAGCAGCTCCCTTGGGACTAGCGGGAGGAAGCGAGATACGCAGTATTTT.

A remark on this clone: Sequence at one end of the junction differs from germline and may be a read error. The chain couples TRBV7-9 to TRBJ2-1, with TRBD2 as a possible D gene (6 bases). The CDR3 has 17 amino acids. Germline loops: CDR1 SEHNR, CDR2 FQNEAQ (reference sequence). The CDR3, as DNA: TGTTCCAGCAGCTTAGGAAGGGGTGCTGGTGCTAGCGATGAGCAGTTCTTC. This codes for CSSSLGRGAGASDEQFF.